This T cell receptor beta chain was recorded in a study of shared clonotypes between healthy human individuals (dated by TCRdb to between 2020 and 2021). A note on the overall study: The cohort comprised a couple of women and a few men aged 18 to 49 years. Per donor, three plates each were used for CD4 naive and CD4 memory, two for CD8 naive, and one for CD8 memory. To estimate repertoire size and how much clonotypes are shared between individuals, the study performed deep sequencing of blood TCR repertoires from a few healthy adults. To increase sequencing depth and limit assay-specific biases, TCR repertoire library preparation and sequencing were carried out by different laboratories using diverse techniques. Per donor, leukapheresis produced somewhere between about 0.85 and 9.5 billion PBMCs. On the study overall, not on this receptor specifically: Pairwise subsampling indicated that sequencing depth was expected to affect the degree of clonotype sharing among donors. Even with the large sequencing depth, rarefaction of the sorted-subset datasets indicated that sequencing was incomplete. Because the study included only a small number of donors, the genetic and exposure-history diversity represented was limited. Across four donors, approximately 5% of naive CD4, roughly 3.5% of naive CD8, around 2.5% of memory CD4, and approximately 0.4% of memory CD8 clonotypes were shared. Compared with non-shared clonotypes, clonotypes shared by all four sorted-subset donors had higher generation probabilities. Naive subsets generally had larger estimated clonotype richness than memory subsets. Sampling was restricted to blood, and TCR repertoires in tissues likely differ from the TCR repertoires found in blood.

The donors were healthy, HIV-negative adults with no recently reported acute infections or vaccinations. Every donor was a Caucasian adult residing in Nashville, Tennessee, USA. CD8 memory samples were composed of magnetically selected CD45RO+ cells combined with CCR7-negative CD45RA+ effector memory (TemRA) cells. Blood was collected by leukapheresis, and PBMCs were isolated by Ficoll-Histopaque density gradient centrifugation and then cryopreserved in liquid nitrogen vapor phase. Analytical flow cytometry was used to check the purity and quantity of every magnetically sorted T cell population. Genomic DNA was isolated from each sorted fraction and quantified by UV absorbance on a Nanodrop 2000c. Concerning this clone itself: The antigen it binds to is not known. No qualities accompany the bases; no much larger clone lies one base away.

Using the deep immunoSEQ assay, TCR CDR3 regions were amplified from genomic DNA by multiplex PCR. Extracted genomic DNA from each cell subset was distributed evenly across all wells of several immunoSEQ 96-well plates, and each plate was treated as a replicate. For sorted subsets, 150 to 250 ng of genomic DNA, equivalent to about 30,000 T cell genomes, went into each replicate PCR. Purified libraries were quantified with a Qubit 3.0 fluorometer, sized on a Bioanalyzer 2100, and re-quantified with the KAPA Library Quantification kit. A separate single-read 150-cycle Illumina NextSeq 550 flow cell was used to sequence each immunoSEQ 96-well plate. On the study's bioinformatics: Because the immunoSEQ output held only junctional sequences and lacked quality scores, the filtering could not match the filtering applied to full-length reads. Sequences were annotated with PyIR, a Python wrapper for IgBLAST v1.9, and V/J genes and CDR3 were assigned using IMGT germline references. Reads with weak V/J assignments (E-value above 1e-6), missing CDR3, stop codons, out-of-frame junctions, or ambiguous translated residues were removed. V3J clonotypes were defined as sequences sharing the same inferred V gene, J gene, and CDR3 amino acid sequence. The percentage overlap between two repertoires was calculated by dividing the number of shared unique clonotypes by the size of the smaller repertoire. RTK rarefaction, the Chao1 estimator, and Recon v2.1 estimates of unobserved clonotypes were used to assess repertoire richness. Generation probabilities for all TCRbeta clonotypes obtained by the gDNA method from four donors were computed using OLGA. In its TCRdb copy, this immuneACCESS table keeps in-frame sequences only and misses some clones. Where compared with another copy, unresolved V genes explain less than half of these, and the others have no known cause. V and J calls and clone size are copied from that table; D and trimming were computed from the DNA. The sample has some 700,000 clones on record, roughly 91% of them singletons. The top ten clonotypes cover less than 40% of the sample.

The CDR3 starts with the cysteine, ends with the phenylalanine, and has 15 residues. The read is trimmed to its CDR3 DNA, 45 bases read in frame from base 1. Trimming takes 4 bases from V and 5 bases from J, and the germline ends sit 18 bases apart. Per the germline V gene, SGHRS is the CDR1 and YFSETQ is the CDR2. The sequenced material came from memory CD8+ T cells from PBMCs. Per the publication, the cell subset or site label means: CD45RO+ cells pooled with CCR7-negative TemRA cells. The chain is assembled from TRBV5-1 and TRBJ2-5; matching of 7 bases hints at TRBD2 as the D gene. The receptor was isolated from a man aged 18 to 29 in good health. Some clones in this sample may be carry-over from other donors' samples. The DNA reads as follows: TGCGCCAGCAGCCCGGAGGGGGGGCATCGGGAGACCCAGTACTTC. It codes for CASSPEGGHRETQYF.